The text below deals with one T cell receptor beta chain. Enrolment of Seattle patients took place during active infection, and they were followed longitudinally. In the source study's methods: Scientists estimated how many nucleated cells there were by amplifying reference gene primers. Method: immunoSEQ multiplex PCR; TCRdb's copy keeps in-frame clones and lacks some. The DNA was the basis for D and trimming; V, J and clone size are from that table. The sample lists around 93,000 clones; less than 95% were seen once. The entry originates in a study of blood T cell repertoires in COVID-19. At the level of the study: Samples representing acute and convalescent COVID-19 were sourced from the United States, Italy and Spain. PBMCs, B-cell-depleted T cells, or T cells were the source of the cDNA or gDNA that made up the material.

The TCR comes from a man aged 18 to 29 with COVID-19, enrolled during active disease. The sequencing input was peripheral blood.

In DNA, the CDR3 is TGTGCCAGCAGCGGGGTCCGGGACAGTTCCTATGGCTACACCTTC. It translates to CASSGVRDSSYGYTF. The rearrangement joins TRBV9 to TRBJ1-2, with 7 bases that match TRBD1. Looked up from germline, CDR1 is SGDLS and CDR2 is YYNGEE. The CDR3 spans 15 residues. Trimming removed 3 bases from V and 4 bases from J; junction bases left unmatched: 9.